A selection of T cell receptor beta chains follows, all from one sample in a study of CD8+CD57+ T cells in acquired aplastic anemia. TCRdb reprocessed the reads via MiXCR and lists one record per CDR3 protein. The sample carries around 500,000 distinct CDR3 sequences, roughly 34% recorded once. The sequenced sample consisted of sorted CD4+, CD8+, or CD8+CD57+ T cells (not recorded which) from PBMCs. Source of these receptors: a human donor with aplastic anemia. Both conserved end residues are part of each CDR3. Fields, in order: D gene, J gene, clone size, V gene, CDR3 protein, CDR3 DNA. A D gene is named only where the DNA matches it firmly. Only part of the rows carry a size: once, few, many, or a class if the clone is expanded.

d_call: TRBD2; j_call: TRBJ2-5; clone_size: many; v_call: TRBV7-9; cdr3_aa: CASSQGLGETQYF; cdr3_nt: TGTGCCAGCAGCCAGGGACTAGGGGAGACCCAGTACTTC
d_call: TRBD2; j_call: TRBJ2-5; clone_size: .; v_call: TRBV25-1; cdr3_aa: CATGTSGQETQYF; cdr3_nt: TGTGCCACTGGGACTAGCGGCCAAGAGACCCAGTACTTC
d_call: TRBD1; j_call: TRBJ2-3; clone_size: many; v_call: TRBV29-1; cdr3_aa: CSATKLGMTGENF; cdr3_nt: TGCAGCGCTACCAAACTTGGGATGACAGGGGAGAATTTT
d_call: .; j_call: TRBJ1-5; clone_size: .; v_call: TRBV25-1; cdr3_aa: CASSESDYSNKPQHF; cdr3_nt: TGTGCCAGCAGTGAATCGGATTATAGCAATAAGCCTCAGCATTTT
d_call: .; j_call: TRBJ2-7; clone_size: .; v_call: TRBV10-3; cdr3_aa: CAIGVGQAYEQYF; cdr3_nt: TGTGCCATCGGGGTGGGACAAGCCTACGAGCAGTACTTC
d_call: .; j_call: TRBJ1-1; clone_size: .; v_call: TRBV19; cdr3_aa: CASSVDQVRRNTEAFF; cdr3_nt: TGTGCCAGTAGTGTAGATCAGGTCAGGCGGAACACTGAAGCCTTCTTT
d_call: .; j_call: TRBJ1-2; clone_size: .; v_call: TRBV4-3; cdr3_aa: CASSQVSETYGCTF; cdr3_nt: TGCGCCAGCAGCCAAGTTTCGGAAACCTATGGCTGCACCTTC
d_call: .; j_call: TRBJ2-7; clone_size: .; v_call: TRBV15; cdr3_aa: CATTRGMIYEQYF; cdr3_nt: TGTGCCACCACGAGGGGGATGATCTACGAGCAGTACTTC
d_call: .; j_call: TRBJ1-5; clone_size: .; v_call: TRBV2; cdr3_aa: CARYTDYQPQHF; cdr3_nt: TGTGCCAGATATACAGATTATCAGCCCCAGCATTTT
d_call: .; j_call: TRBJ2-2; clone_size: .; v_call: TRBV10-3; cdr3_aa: CAISDGQIGELFF; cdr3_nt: TGTGCCATCAGTGACGGACAGATCGGGGAGCTGTTTTTT
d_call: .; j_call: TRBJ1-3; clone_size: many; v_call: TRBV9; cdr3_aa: CASSVGGESSGNTIYF; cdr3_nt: TGTGCCAGCAGCGTAGGGGGTGAGAGCTCTGGAAACACCATATATTTT
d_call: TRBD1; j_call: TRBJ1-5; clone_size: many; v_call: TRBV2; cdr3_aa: CASGPGQGGQPQHF; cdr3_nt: TGTGCCAGCGGTCCGGGACAGGGGGGTCAGCCCCAGCATTTT
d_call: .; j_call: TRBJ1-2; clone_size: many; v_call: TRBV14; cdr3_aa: CASSYRQGDGYTF; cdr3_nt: TGTGCCAGCAGCTATCGGCAGGGTGATGGCTACACCTTC
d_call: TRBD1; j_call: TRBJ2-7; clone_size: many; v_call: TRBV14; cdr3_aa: CASSLSGQASYEQYF; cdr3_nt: TGTGCCAGCAGCCTAAGTGGACAGGCCTCCTACGAGCAGTACTTC
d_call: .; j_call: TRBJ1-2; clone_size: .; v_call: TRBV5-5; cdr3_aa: CASSLAGLETYGYTF; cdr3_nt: TGTGCCAGCAGCTTGGCGGGGTTGGAAACTTATGGCTACACCTTC
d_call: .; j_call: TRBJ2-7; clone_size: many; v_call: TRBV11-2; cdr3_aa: CASSRGRAGNEQYF; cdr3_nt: TGTGCCAGCAGCCGAGGACGGGCTGGTAACGAGCAGTACTTC
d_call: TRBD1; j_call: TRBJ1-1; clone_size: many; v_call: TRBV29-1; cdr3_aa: CSAGQVGTEAFF; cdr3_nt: TGCAGCGCCGGACAGGTCGGGACTGAAGCTTTCTTT
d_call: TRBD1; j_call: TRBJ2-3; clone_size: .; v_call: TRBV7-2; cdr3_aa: CASSQRTGTDTQYF; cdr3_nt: TGTGCCAGCAGCCAAAGGACAGGGACAGATACGCAGTATTTT
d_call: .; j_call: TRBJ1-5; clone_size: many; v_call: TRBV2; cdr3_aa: CASRSGTSNNQPQHF; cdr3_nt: TGTGCCAGCAGATCCGGGACATCCAACAATCAGCCCCAGCATTTT
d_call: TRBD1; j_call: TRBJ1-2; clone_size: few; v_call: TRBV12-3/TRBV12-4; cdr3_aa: CASSLAAGGYGYTF; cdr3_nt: TGTGCCAGCAGTTTAGCAGCAGGGGGCTATGGCTACACCTTC
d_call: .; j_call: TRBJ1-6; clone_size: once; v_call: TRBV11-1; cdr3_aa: CASSPFDDSYNSPLHF; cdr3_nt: TGTGCCAGCTCACCATTTGATGACTCCTATAATTCACCCCTCCACTTT
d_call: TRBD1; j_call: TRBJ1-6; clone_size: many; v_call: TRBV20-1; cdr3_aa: CSAKGTGVLNSPLHF; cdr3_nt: TGCAGTGCGAAAGGGACAGGGGTTTTGAATTCACCCCTCCACTTT
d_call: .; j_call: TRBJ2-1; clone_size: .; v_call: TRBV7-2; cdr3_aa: CASSFQERRYNEQFF; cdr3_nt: TGTGCCAGCAGCTTCCAGGAGCGGCGCTACAATGAGCAGTTCTTC
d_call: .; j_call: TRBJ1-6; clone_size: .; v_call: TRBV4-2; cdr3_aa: CASRVTDSSFYNSPLHF; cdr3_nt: TGTGCCAGCAGGGTGACGGACAGTTCCTTCTATAATTCACCCCTCCACTTT
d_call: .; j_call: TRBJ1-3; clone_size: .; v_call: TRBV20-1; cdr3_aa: CSARDWGRQLSGNTIYF; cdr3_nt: TGCAGTGCTAGAGATTGGGGCCGACAGCTCTCTGGAAACACCATATATTTT
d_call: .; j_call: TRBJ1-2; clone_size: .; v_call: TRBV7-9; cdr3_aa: CASSLVSYTNYGYTF; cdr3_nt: TGTGCCAGCAGCTTGGTCTCATACACTAACTATGGCTACACCTTC
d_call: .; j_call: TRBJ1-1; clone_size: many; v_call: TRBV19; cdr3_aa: CASSRGLNLAEAFF; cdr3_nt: TGTGCCAGTAGCCGTGGACTGAATTTGGCTGAAGCTTTCTTT
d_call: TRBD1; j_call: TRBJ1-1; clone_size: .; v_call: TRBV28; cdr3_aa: CASSLDREGTEAFF; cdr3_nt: TGTGCCAGCAGTTTAGACAGGGAGGGCACTGAAGCTTTCTTT
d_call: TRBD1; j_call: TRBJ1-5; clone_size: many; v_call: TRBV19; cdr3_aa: CASSEGTGKDQPQHF; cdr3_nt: TGTGCCAGTTCTGAAGGGACAGGCAAAGATCAGCCCCAGCATTTT
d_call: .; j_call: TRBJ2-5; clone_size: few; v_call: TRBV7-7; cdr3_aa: CASSLEGVQETQYF; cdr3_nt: TGTGCTAGCAGCTTAGAGGGGGTACAAGAGACCCAGTACTTC
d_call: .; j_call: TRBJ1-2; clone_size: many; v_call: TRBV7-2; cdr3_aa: CASSLMGPSYGYTF; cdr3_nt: TGTGCCAGCAGCTTAATGGGTCCCAGCTATGGCTACACCTTC
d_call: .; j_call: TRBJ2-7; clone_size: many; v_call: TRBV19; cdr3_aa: CASRNSREQYF; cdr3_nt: TGTGCCAGTAGGAACAGTCGCGAGCAGTACTTC
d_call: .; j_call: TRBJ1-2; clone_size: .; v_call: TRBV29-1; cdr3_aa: CSLAGREHYGYTF; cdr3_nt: TGCAGCTTGGCCGGGAGGGAACACTATGGCTACACCTTC
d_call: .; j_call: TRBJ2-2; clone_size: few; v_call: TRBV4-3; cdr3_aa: CASSQVPDTFTGELFF; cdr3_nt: TGCGCCAGCAGCCAAGTCCCCGACACGTTCACCGGGGAGCTGTTTTTT
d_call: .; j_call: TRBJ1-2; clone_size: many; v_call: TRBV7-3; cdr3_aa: CASSLTGAYGYTF; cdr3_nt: TGTGCCAGCAGCTTAACAGGGGCCTATGGCTACACCTTC
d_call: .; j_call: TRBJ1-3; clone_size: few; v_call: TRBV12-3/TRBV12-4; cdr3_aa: CASSRSNSGNTVYF; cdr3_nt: TGTGCCAGCAGCCGCTCTAACTCTGGAAACACCGTATATTTT
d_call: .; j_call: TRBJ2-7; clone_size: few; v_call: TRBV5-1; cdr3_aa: CASSLYPGSYEQYF; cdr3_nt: TGCGCCAGCAGCTTGTATCCAGGGTCCTACGAGCAGTACTTC
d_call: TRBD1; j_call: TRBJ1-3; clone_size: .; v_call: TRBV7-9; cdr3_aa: CASSSTGAGNTIYF; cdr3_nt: TGTGCCAGCAGTTCGACAGGGGCCGGAAACACCATATATTTT
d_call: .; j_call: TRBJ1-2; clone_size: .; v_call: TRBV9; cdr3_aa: CASSQDWEGYTF; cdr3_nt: TGTGCCAGCAGCCAAGACTGGGAAGGCTACACCTTC
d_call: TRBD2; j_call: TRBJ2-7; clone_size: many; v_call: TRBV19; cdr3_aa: CATNEGTSGYYEQYF; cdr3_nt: TGTGCCACAAACGAAGGGACTAGCGGATACTACGAGCAGTACTTC
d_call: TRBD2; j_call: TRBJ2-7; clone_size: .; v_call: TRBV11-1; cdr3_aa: CASSLAGGSFEQYF; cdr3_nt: TGTGCCAGCAGCCTAGCGGGAGGGTCTTTCGAGCAGTACTTC
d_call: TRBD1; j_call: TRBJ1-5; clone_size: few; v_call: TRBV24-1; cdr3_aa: CATSVGARGVDQPQHF; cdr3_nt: TGTGCCACCAGTGTGGGGGCCAGGGGGGTGGATCAGCCCCAGCATTTT
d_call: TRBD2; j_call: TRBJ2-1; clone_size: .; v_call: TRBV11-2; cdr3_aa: CASSLYRSGRITYNEQFF; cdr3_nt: TGTGCCAGCAGCTTATATCGGAGCGGGAGAATCACCTACAATGAGCAGTTCTTC